Following are 31 T cell receptor beta chains from one sample sequenced in a study of T cell repertoires in cytomegalovirus infection. TCRdb ran MiXCR on the reads and lists one entry per CDR3 protein. This sample has approximately 910,000 distinct CDR3 sequences; under 40% occur once, and the top ten carry roughly 13%. Their antigen targets remain unknown. The sequenced sample was cultured CD8+ T cells from PBMCs, obtained from culture after CMV antigen stimulation. All receptors come from a human donor in good health (CMV status not recorded). Some clones in this sample may be carry-over from other donors' samples.

V gene TRBV18 combines with J gene TRBJ2-7, with no clear D. The V end lost 6 bases, the J end lost 4 bases, and 16 bases lay between the germline ends. Germline lookup yields CDR1 KGHSH and CDR2 LQKENI. The CDR3 has 14 amino acids. The CDR3 loop is CASSAEQDGYEQYV. The CDR3 DNA sequence: TGTGCCAGCTCCGCAGAGCAGGACGGGTACGAGCAGTACGTC.

The chain carries TRBV9 and TRBJ2-3, with 11 bases aligning to TRBD2. CDR1 is SGDLS, CDR2 YYNGEE, per germline. CDR3 length equals 14 residues. V lost 3 bases, J lost 5 bases, and 2 bases stayed unmatched. CDR3 protein: CASSAGTSGDTQYF. DNA for the CDR3: TGTGCCAGCAGCGCTGGGACTAGCGGAGATACGCAGTATTTT.

This clonotype was seen many times. The V gene is TRBV7-2, the J gene TRBJ2-5, with D perhaps given as TRBD1 or TRBD2 (9 bases each). Germline CDR1 is SGHTA and CDR2 is FQGNSA. The CDR3 sequence is 18 residues long. Trimming pared 2 bases from V and 3 bases from J, leaving 22 bases between. CDR3 nucleotide sequence: TGTGCCAGCAGCTTACCCTGGACAGGGGCTAGCGGGGAAGAGACCCAGTACTTC. Translation: CASSLPWTGASGEETQYF.

This clonotype has ten or more counts. The V and J genes are TRBV12-3 or TRBV12-4 and TRBJ2-3, with 8 bases lining up with TRBD2. There are 15 residues in the CDR3. The ends lost 3 bases at V and 4 bases at J; junction bases unmatched: 6. The CDR3 DNA reads TGTGCCAGCAGTTTTATCACTAGCGGATCAGATACGCAGTATTTT. Amino acids: CASSFITSGSDTQYF.

The chain is built from TRBV7-9 and TRBJ2-5, with D hard to call. The CDR3 is 17 amino acids. CDR1 SEHNR and CDR2 FQNEAQ come from the germline V gene (reference sequence). V lost 5 bases to trimming and J lost 0 bases, with 19 bases between them. In DNA form, the CDR3 reads TGTGCCAGCAGCCCCACTATACGCAAACCTTACCAAGAGACCCAGTACTTC. Protein product: CASSPTIRKPYQETQYF. Full variable domain (rest looked up from reference TRBV7-9 and TRBJ2-5): DTGVSQNPRHKITKRGQNVTFRCDPISEHNRLYWYRQTLGQGPEFLTYFQNEAQLEKSRLLSDRFSAERPKGSFSTLEIQRTEQGDSAMYLCASSPTIRKPYQETQYFGPGTRLLVL.

This clonotype appeared a few times. The CDR3 loop reads CASSGARSYEQYV. CDR3 DNA sequence: TGTGCCAGCAGTGGTGCTAGGTCCTACGAGCAGTACGTC. This rearrangement joins TRBV2 to TRBJ2-7; D is uncertain. The CDR3 extends over 13 amino acids. Germline lookup yields CDR1 SNHLY and CDR2 FYNNEI. V lost 4 bases to trimming and J lost 1 base, with 8 bases between them.

This chain links TRBV7-6 with TRBJ2-7; TRBD2 matches at 10 bases. The CDR3 is 19 residues long. Germline V lookup: CDR1 SGHVS, CDR2 FNYEAQ. V dropped 5 bases and J dropped 1; count of bases not matched to a gene: 17. The CDR3 is CASSPVGQPSGGQSYEQYF. The CDR3 DNA follows: TGTGCCAGCAGCCCAGTGGGACAGCCTAGCGGGGGCCAATCCTACGAGCAGTACTTC.

This sequence joins TRBV19 and TRBJ1-5; D uncertain. Trimming cost V 3 bases and J 1 base, with 7 bases left between them. The germline gives CDR1 LNHDA, CDR2 SQIVND (reference sequence). The CDR3 sequence is 14 residues long. CDR3 nucleotide sequence: TGTGCCAGTAGTATTATAGCCAGCAATCAGCCCCAGCATTTT. This sequence encodes CASSIIASNQPQHF. Full variable domain (outside the CDR3, taken from reference TRBV19 and TRBJ1-5): DGGITQSPKYLFRKEGQNVTLSCEQNLNHDAMYWYRQDPGQGLRLIYYSQIVNDFQKGDIAEGYSVSREKKESFPLTVTSAQKNPTAFYLCASSIIASNQPQHFGDGTRLSIL.

In DNA, the CDR3 is TGTGCCAGCAGCACAGGGAGCTATGAGCAGTTCTTC. Protein product: CASSTGSYEQFF. V is TRBV5-4 and J is TRBJ2-1; weak D call: TRBD1 (6 bases). Per the germline V gene, CDR1 is SGHNT and CDR2 is YYREEE (reference sequence). V lost 4 bases and J lost 8, with 10 bases in between. The CDR3 is made up of 12 amino acids.

This clonotype was found a few times. The chain carries TRBV11-1 and TRBJ1-1; the D is unclear. CDR3 length equals 14 residues. V lost 2 bases to trimming and J lost 1 base, with 8 bases between them. The V gene's germline CDR1 is SGHAT and CDR2 FQDESV (reference sequence). CDR3 loop: CASSLTAWNTEAFF. The CDR3 bases are TGTGCCAGCAGCTTAACAGCCTGGAACACTGAAGCTTTCTTT. The full variable domain, rest sourced from reference TRBV11-1 and TRBJ1-1, is EAEVAQSPRYKITEKSQAVAFWCDPISGHATLYWYRQILGQGPELLVQFQDESVVDDSQLPKDRFSAERLKGVDSTLKIQPAELGDSAMYLCASSLTAWNTEAFFGQGTRLTVV.

The chain has TRBV5-4 and TRBJ2-1; D is perhaps TRBD2 (5 bases). CDR3 length equals 12 residues. Germline V gene sequence: CDR1 SGHNT, CDR2 YYREEE (reference sequence). V lost 4 bases to trimming and J lost 8 bases, with 10 bases between them. CDR3 protein: CASSPTRDEQFF. In DNA form, the CDR3 reads TGTGCCAGCAGCCCGACGCGGGATGAGCAGTTCTTC.

This clonotype has only a few counts. The J gene is TRBJ2-7, the V gene TRBV27, with 8 bases aligning to TRBD1. Trimming took 5 bases from V and 5 from J; bases not matched to a gene: 14. Germline CDR1 and CDR2: MNHEY and SMNVEV (reference sequence). CDR3 length equals 16 residues. This CDR3 reads CASSPSGGQGIHEQYF. CDR3 DNA: TGTGCCAGCAGTCCTTCCGGAGGACAGGGCATCCACGAGCAGTACTTC.

This clonotype turned up a few times. The V and J genes are TRBV7-9 and TRBJ2-5; D uncertain. The CDR3 covers 12 residues. V gave up 2 bases and J gave up 3 bases, with 4 bases separating them. Germline assignment: CDR1 SEHNR and CDR2 FQNEAQ (reference sequence). The CDR3 region has the DNA TGTGCCAGCAGCTTACCGAAAGAGACCCAGTACTTC. Its translation: CASSLPKETQYF.

The gene calls are TRBV7-8 and TRBJ2-1; a possible D gene is TRBD1 (6 bases). Trimming removed 7 bases from V and 3 bases from J, with 22 bases in between. In germline, CDR1 is SGHVS, CDR2 FQNEAQ. This CDR3 region has 17 residues. The CDR3 sequence is CASTPGKQGILYNEQFF. The CDR3 nucleotides are TGTGCCAGCACCCCGGGTAAGCAGGGGATCCTCTACAATGAGCAGTTCTTC.

Only a few counts were recorded for this clonotype. The chain uses TRBV27 and TRBJ1-2; 12 bases match TRBD1. The CDR3 runs 15 residues. The V segment lost 5 bases and the J segment 5 bases; nucleotides outside the gene matches: 6. Germline CDR1 and CDR2: MNHEY and SMNVEV (reference sequence). Here the CDR3 reads CASSLGTGGMYGYTF. The CDR3, as DNA: TGTGCCAGCAGTCTCGGGACAGGGGGCATGTATGGCTACACCTTC.

The gene calls are TRBV6-1 and TRBJ2-3, with 9 positions matching TRBD2. Looked up from germline, CDR1 is MNHNS and CDR2 is SASEGT. The CDR3 covers 17 residues. The V segment lost 2 bases and the J segment 2 bases; nucleotides outside the gene matches: 8. This CDR3 reads CASSEYLAGYDTDTQYF. DNA of the CDR3: TGTGCCAGCAGTGAATATCTAGCGGGGTATGACACAGATACGCAGTATTTT.

This clonotype was seen more than once but under ten times. J is TRBJ2-1 and V is TRBV7-2; 9 bases line up with TRBD1. Germline assignment: CDR1 SGHTA and CDR2 FQGNSA. This CDR3 is built from 17 residues. V trimming: 5 bases; J trimming: 7 bases; junction bases outside the gene matches: 15. The CDR3 here is CASSLHAVTGGLNEQFF. In DNA, the CDR3 is TGTGCCAGCAGCCTACATGCCGTCACAGGGGGCCTGAATGAGCAGTTCTTC.

CDR3 nucleotide sequence: TGTGCCAGCAGTTACCAGGGTTCTGGCTACACCTTC. Its protein is CASSYQGSGYTF. The chain couples TRBV6-2 or TRBV6-3 to TRBJ1-2; maybe TRBD1 (5 bases). The CDR3 covers 12 residues. Looked up from germline, CDR1 is MNHEY and CDR2 is SVGEGT. V lost 2 bases and J lost 7, with 8 bases in between.

As regards this clonotype: A far larger clone is one nucleotide away, so this likely arose from a read error. The rearrangement links TRBV7-9 to TRBJ1-5; D gene unclear. From germline, CDR1 is SEHNR and CDR2 FQNEAQ (reference sequence). This CDR3 is built from 12 residues. CDR3 region: CVSSLEGQPQHF. For the CDR3, the DNA is TGTGTCAGCAGCTTGGAGGGTCAGCCCCAGCATTTT.

This sequence joins TRBV29-1 and TRBJ1-4; a weak D match, TRBD1 (6 bases). The length of the CDR3 is 14 residues. The V gene's germline CDR1 is SQVTM and CDR2 ANQGSEA. V lost 7 bases to trimming and J lost 5 bases, with 17 bases between them. As DNA, the CDR3 is TGCAGCGCCCGCGGAGGGGGTACGAATGAAAAACTGTTTTTT. Translation: CSARGGGTNEKLFF.

The J gene is TRBJ1-2, the V gene TRBV6-1; no clear D gene. Germline V CDR1 and CDR2: MNHNS, SASEGT. The CDR3 consists of 14 residues. Trimming cost V 7 bases and J 1 base, with 13 bases left between them. The CDR3 reads CASNMAWNNYGYTF. In DNA form, the CDR3 reads TGTGCCAGCAACATGGCGTGGAATAACTATGGCTACACCTTC.

The V call is TRBV4-3, the J call TRBJ1-2; 8 bases fit TRBD1. The V and J ends lost 3 bases and 5 bases, in that order; junction bases with no gene match: 5. The CDR3 loop spans 14 amino acids. Germline V gene sequence: CDR1 LGHNA, CDR2 YSLEER. For the CDR3, the DNA is TGCGCCAGCAGCCAGACAGGGGCGTTATATGGCTACACCTTC. This encodes CASSQTGALYGYTF.

Turning to this clonotype: The junction departs from the called germline gene at one end, perhaps through a read error. The V gene is TRBV2, the J gene TRBJ2-1; 11 nucleotides agree with TRBD2. The CDR3 contains 14 residues. The germline gives CDR1 SNHLY, CDR2 FYNNEI. CDR3 in amino acids: CASSLAGGYSEQFF. The CDR3 DNA sequence: TGTGCCAGCAGTTTAGCGGGGGGGTACAGTGAGCAGTTCTTC. Together with reference TRBV2 and TRBJ2-1, the CDR3 gives the full variable domain: EPEVTQTPSHQVTQMGQEVILRCVPISNHLYFYWYRQILGQKVEFLVSFYNNEISEKSEIFDDQFSVERPDGSNFTLKIRSTKLEDSAMYFCASSLAGGYSEQFFGPGTRLTVL.

V usage is TRBV28 and J usage is TRBJ2-7; TRBD2 aligns across 15 bases. Per germline, CDR1 MDHEN and CDR2 SYDVKM. Trimming took 2 bases from V and 2 from J; bases not matched to a gene: 7. The CDR3 contains 18 residues. CDR3 DNA sequence: TGTGCCAGCAGTTTAGCCGGGACTAGCGGGGGGCGAACCTACGAGCAGTACGTC. Encoded protein: CASSLAGTSGGRTYEQYV.

As regards this clonotype: This sequence may be a read error, since a much larger clone differs from it by one base. The chain is built from TRBV6-6 and TRBJ1-1; D gene ambiguous. CDR3 size: 12 residues. Germline-derived CDR1 and CDR2 are MNHNY and SVGAGI (reference sequence). V dropped 2 bases and J dropped 6 bases, with 7 bases sitting between them. The CDR3 reads CASSYGRAEAFF. CDR3 in DNA: TGTGCCAGCAGTTACGGGAGGGCTGAAGCTTTCTTT.

This clonotype was detected many times. The V call is TRBV5-5, the J call TRBJ1-2; 11 bases are shared with TRBD1. The CDR3 has 16 amino acids. Germline CDR1 and CDR2: SGHKS and YYEKEE (reference sequence). V dropped 3 bases and J dropped 8; count of bases not matched to a gene: 12. The CDR3 loop reads CASSSDRGLLIGGYTF. The CDR3 DNA sequence: TGTGCCAGCAGCTCGGACAGGGGGCTCCTCATAGGCGGCTACACCTTC.

This clonotype occurred a few times. The chain links TRBV12-3 or TRBV12-4 to TRBJ2-5; maybe TRBD1 (5 bases). Trimming left V 4 bases short and J 4 bases short, with 10 bases between. This CDR3 has 13 amino acids. As DNA, the CDR3 is TGTGCCAGCAGTTCGACAGAACGAGAGACCCAGTACTTC. It is translated as CASSSTERETQYF.

The chain employs TRBV27 and TRBJ2-7; TRBD1 matches 8 bases. This CDR3 spans 13 amino acids. Looked up from germline, CDR1 is MNHEY and CDR2 is SMNVEV (reference sequence). V was pared by 5 bases and J by 2 bases, with 2 bases of the junction left unmatched. Here the CDR3 reads CASSKGQAYEQYF. The CDR3 DNA follows: TGTGCCAGCAGTAAGGGACAGGCCTACGAGCAGTACTTC.

The chain joins TRBV25-1 to TRBJ2-7; 9 nucleotides agree with TRBD1. Trimming removed 7 bases from V and 4 bases from J; junction bases left unmatched: 20. The CDR3 loop spans 18 amino acids. Germline CDR1 and CDR2: MGHDK and SYGVNS. CDR3 region: CASNDSRGAGQGLYEQYF. The CDR3, as DNA: TGTGCCAGCAATGACAGCCGCGGAGCGGGACAGGGATTGTACGAGCAGTACTTC.

This clonotype was seen a handful of times. This chain links TRBV6-5 with TRBJ2-1; D is perhaps TRBD1 or TRBD2 (7 bases each). The CDR3 contains 15 residues. Looked up from germline, CDR1 is MNHEY and CDR2 is SVGAGI. V shed 10 bases and J shed 0 bases, with 16 bases lying between them. The CDR3 nucleotides are TGTGCCACCTCCGCGGGGGACAGCTCCTACAATGAGCAGTTCTTC. Translation gives CATSAGDSSYNEQFF.

The chain combines TRBV4-3 with TRBJ2-1, with D possibly matching TRBD2 (6 bases). The germline V gene has CDR1 LGHNA and CDR2 YSLEER. With 2 bases removed from V and 9 bases from J, the gap between germline ends came to 11 bases. The CDR3 covers 13 residues. The CDR3 protein is CASSQSVGGEQFF. CDR3 DNA sequence: TGCGCCAGCAGCCAATCCGTCGGGGGTGAGCAGTTCTTC.